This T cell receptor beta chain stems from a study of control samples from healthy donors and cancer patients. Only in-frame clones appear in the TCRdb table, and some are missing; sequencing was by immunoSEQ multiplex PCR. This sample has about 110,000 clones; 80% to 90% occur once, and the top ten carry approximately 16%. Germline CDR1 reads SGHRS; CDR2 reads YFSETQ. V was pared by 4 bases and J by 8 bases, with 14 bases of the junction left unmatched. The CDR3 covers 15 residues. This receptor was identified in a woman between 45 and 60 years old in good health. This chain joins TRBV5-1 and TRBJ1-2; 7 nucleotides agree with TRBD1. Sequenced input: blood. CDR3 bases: TGCGCCAGCAGCCGTGGGGAGGGGGCGCCTAGGGGCTACACCTTC. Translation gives CASSRGEGAPRGYTF.